The T cell receptor beta chain under discussion was sequenced for a study of patients and donors after allogeneic stem cell transplantation. The CDR3 is 10 residues long. Germline loops: CDR1 GTSNPN, CDR2 SVGIG (reference sequence). V was cut by 8 bases and J by 8 bases, with 12 bases left in between. MiXCR was run by TCRdb on the RT-PCR reads, yielding one entry per CDR3 protein. The table records about a million distinct CDR3 sequences, approximately 18% of them present only once. Sequenced input: blood, either unsorted or a sorted T cell fraction (not recorded which). The TCR was taken from a human donor who was either an allogeneic HSCT recipient or a stem cell or donor lymphocyte infusion donor (not recorded which). It is not recorded whose cells these are; they may come from a transplant donor. The chain recombines TRBV30 with TRBJ1-2; D remains unclear. The CDR3 reads CAGRTVGYTF. As DNA, the CDR3 is TGTGCCGGACGGACCGTGGGCTACACCTTC.